The T cell receptor beta chain described here comes from a study of beta chain features in type 1 diabetes. Study-wide points: Moderate yet significant TCRB CDR3 shortening was seen in Type 1 diabetes patients in all four CD4+ subsets. Researchers reported that naive, central memory and Treg TCRB repertoires appeared more similar in patients than in healthy donors.

This clone has just a few counts. No antigen is known for it. The CDR3 loop spans 14 amino acids. Trimming removed 0 bases from V and 6 bases from J, with 12 bases in between. CDR1 LGHNA and CDR2 YNFKEQ come from the germline V gene. Expressed TCRB transcripts were sequenced because the isolated RNA had all been reverse transcribed beforehand. Produced via immunoSEQ multiplex PCR; TCRdb's table is partial and in-frame only. The profile covers under 300,000 clones, with around 24% appearing a single time and approximately 0.011% taken by the ten largest. The chain joins TRBV4-2 to TRBJ2-7; unclear D gene. The TCR was taken from a woman in her 30s with type 1 diabetes. Specimen: naive CD4+ T cells from blood. The CDR3 DNA follows: TGTGCCAGCAGCCAAGATTTGGAGTTGGGCGAGCAGTACTTC. As protein: CASSQDLELGEQYF.